Listed below are T cell receptor beta chains from one sample, sequenced in a study of shared clonotypes between healthy human individuals. Here immunoSEQ multiplex PCR was the method, and the copy in TCRdb shows in-frame clones only, minus some. The data show approximately 500,000 clones, almost 80% seen once. Sequencing was carried out using PBMCs. The receptors originated from a woman aged 40-49 years in good health. Some clones in this sample may be carry-over from other donors' samples. Both conserved end residues are part of each CDR3. A D gene is named only where the DNA matches it firmly. Clone size is given for some rows only: seen once, a few or many times, or a class if the clone is expanded.

v_gene,abundance,d_gene,j_gene,CDR3aa,CDR3nt
TRBV28,.,.,TRBJ1-5,CASRESLNQPQHF,TGTGCCAGCCGAGAGAGCCTCAATCAGCCCCAGCATTTT
TRBV28,.,TRBD1,TRBJ2-5,CASSYTGATQETQYF,TGTGCCAGCAGTTACACAGGGGCGACCCAAGAGACCCAGTACTTC
TRBV20-1,.,.,TRBJ1-1,CSATNTEAFF,TGCAGTGCCACAAACACTGAAGCTTTCTTT
TRBV7-2,.,TRBD1,TRBJ2-7,CASYPGQGIPSYEQYF,TGTGCCAGTTATCCGGGACAGGGTATTCCCTCCTACGAGCAGTACTTC
TRBV5-4,few,TRBD1,TRBJ2-1,CASSHTGGSEQFF,TGTGCCAGCAGCCATACAGGGGGCAGTGAGCAGTTCTTC
TRBV5-6,few,.,TRBJ2-1,CASRFLTEDGNEQFF,TGTGCCAGCAGGTTTCTGACCGAGGATGGGAATGAGCAGTTCTTC
TRBV7-6,.,TRBD1,TRBJ1-5,CASSEQGYSNQPQHF,TGTGCCAGCAGCGAACAGGGGTATAGCAATCAGCCCCAGCATTTT
TRBV6-4,.,.,TRBJ2-7,CAQGMGSYEQYF,TGTGCCCAGGGTATGGGGTCCTACGAGCAGTACTTC
TRBV7-2,.,.,TRBJ2-1,CASSFRRNNEQFF,TGTGCCAGCAGCTTCCGACGAAACAATGAGCAGTTCTTC
TRBV10-2,once,.,TRBJ1-5,CASAPDRYLSQPQHF,TGCGCCAGCGCCCCCGACAGATATTTAAGTCAGCCCCAGCATTTT
TRBV11-2,.,TRBD2,TRBJ2-1,CASSSLTGTRIWFF,TGTGCCAGCAGCTCGTTGACCGGGACTAGAATTTGGTTCTTC
TRBV5-1,.,.,TRBJ2-1,CASSPSPPTEQFF,TGCGCCAGCAGCCCCAGTCCCCCGACGGAGCAGTTCTTC
TRBV9,.,.,TRBJ2-3,CASSVVGLAATDTQYF,TGTGCCAGCAGCGTAGTAGGGCTAGCAGCAACAGATACGCAGTATTTT
TRBV6-1,.,.,TRBJ2-7,CASSESPDRTYEQYF,TGTGCCAGCAGTGAAAGCCCGGACCGGACCTACGAGCAGTACTTC
TRBV18,.,.,TRBJ1-2,CASSPARGGYGYTF,TGTGCCAGCTCACCGGCCAGGGGAGGGTATGGCTACACCTTC
TRBV5-1,.,TRBD2,TRBJ2-7,CASKSSGRAHEQYF,TGCGCCAGCAAATCTAGCGGGAGAGCTCACGAGCAGTACTTC
TRBV6-4,few,.,TRBJ2-6,CASSDSGASGANVLTF,TGTGCCAGCAGTGACTCGGGCGCGTCTGGGGCCAACGTCCTGACTTTC
TRBV30,.,.,TRBJ1-1,CACFLSGTEAFF,TGTGCCTGTTTTCTGTCGGGGACCGAAGCTTTCTTT
TRBV29-1,.,.,TRBJ2-7,CSVSGPNEQYF,TGCAGCGTCTCAGGACCTAACGAGCAGTACTTC
TRBV7-9,.,TRBD2,TRBJ2-2,CASSRILAGTGELFF,TGTGCCAGCAGCCGGATACTAGCGGGCACCGGGGAGCTGTTTTTT
TRBV4-2,.,.,TRBJ2-1,CASSQDGTAEYNEQFF,TGTGCCAGCAGCCAAGATGGAACCGCCGAGTATAATGAGCAGTTCTTC
TRBV27,.,.,TRBJ1-5,CASGYSNQPQHF,TGTGCCAGCGGGTATAGCAATCAGCCCCAGCATTTT
TRBV27,.,.,TRBJ1-2,CASSLGAGRGLRGYTF,TGTGCCAGCAGTTTAGGGGCCGGCAGGGGACTAAGGGGCTACACCTTC
TRBV20-1,.,.,TRBJ1-2,CSATGGYGYTF,TGCAGTGCTACCGGGGGCTATGGCTACACCTTC
TRBV27,.,.,TRBJ2-7,CASSFAREVEQYF,TGTGCCAGCAGTTTCGCCAGGGAGGTCGAGCAGTACTTC
TRBV30,.,.,TRBJ2-2,CAWRRGGQRNTGELFF,TGTGCCTGGCGACGCGGAGGGCAGAGGAACACCGGGGAGCTGTTTTTT
TRBV5-4,.,TRBD2,TRBJ2-1,CASSTTSGTYNEQFF,TGTGCCAGCAGCACCACTAGCGGGACCTACAATGAGCAGTTCTTC
TRBV19,.,TRBD2,TRBJ2-1,CASSLTSGNYNEQFF,TGTGCCAGTAGTCTGACTAGCGGGAACTACAATGAGCAGTTCTTC
TRBV28,.,TRBD1,TRBJ2-3,CASSRPGTGADTQYF,TGTGCCAGCAGTCGTCCCGGGACAGGGGCAGATACGCAGTATTTT
TRBV25-1,few,.,TRBJ1-4,CASSPGQIENEKLFF,TGTGCCAGCAGCCCTGGACAGATTGAAAATGAAAAACTGTTTTTT
TRBV28,.,TRBD1,TRBJ1-5,CASTEQGARVQPQHF,TGTGCCAGCACCGAACAGGGGGCGCGGGTTCAGCCCCAGCATTTT